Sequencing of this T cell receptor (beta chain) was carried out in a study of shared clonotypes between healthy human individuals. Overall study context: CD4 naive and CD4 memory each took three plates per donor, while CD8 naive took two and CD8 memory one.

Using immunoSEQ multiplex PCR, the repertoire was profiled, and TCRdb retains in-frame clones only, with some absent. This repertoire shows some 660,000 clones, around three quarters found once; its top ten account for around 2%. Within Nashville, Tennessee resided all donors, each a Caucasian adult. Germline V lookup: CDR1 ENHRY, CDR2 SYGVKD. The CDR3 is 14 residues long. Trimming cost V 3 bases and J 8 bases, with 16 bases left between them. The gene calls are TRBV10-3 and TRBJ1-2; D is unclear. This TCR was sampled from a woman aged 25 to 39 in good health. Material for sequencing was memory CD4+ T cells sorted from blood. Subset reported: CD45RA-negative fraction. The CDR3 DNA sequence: TGTGCCATCAGTGACAGACTCTCTATGCGGGGCTACACCTTC. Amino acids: CAISDRLSMRGYTF.